This T cell receptor beta chain comes out of a study of cytomegalovirus exposure and HLA in healthy donors. Whole-study results and caveats: A later analysis appeared to link common viral pathogens to several of the most significant clusters. Most subjects' HLA-A and HLA-B alleles were reportedly predicted from TCR beta sequences.

In regard to this clone: What it recognizes is unknown.

CDR1 and CDR2 from the germline V gene are SGHDT and YYEEEE. The CDR3 consists of 14 residues. V was pared by 3 bases and J by 6 bases, with 3 bases of the junction left unmatched. This PCR relied on a set of 60 Vbeta primers and 13 Jbeta primers. Some clones are missing from TCRdb's copy, which holds only in-frame ones; the method was immunoSEQ multiplex PCR. The table has roughly 180,000 clones, roughly 79% seen once. Sequenced sample: PBMCs. The sequence came from a man aged 30-40 years in good health and CMV-seronegative. J is TRBJ2-3 and V is TRBV5-6; 11 bases agree with TRBD1. The CDR3 is CASSWDRGADTQYF. The CDR3 DNA reads as TGTGCCAGCAGCTGGGACAGGGGGGCGGATACGCAGTATTTT.